This T cell receptor beta chain derives from a study of shared clonotypes between healthy human individuals. Broader study findings: Investigators expected sequencing depth to affect clonotype sharing among donors. Four donors had around 5% of their naive CD4 clonotypes in common.

Method: immunoSEQ multiplex PCR; TCRdb's copy keeps in-frame clones and lacks some. The data hold 1.6 million or so clones, with about 96% observed a single time. The germline gives CDR1 SEHNR, CDR2 FQNEAQ (reference sequence). With 4 bases clipped from V and 5 bases from J, the junction kept 7 bases outside the gene matches. CDR3 length equals 14 residues. CD4+ cells were split into CD45RA+ naive and CD45RA-negative memory subsets. Notes on this clone: Its cognate antigen is unknown.

The chain uses TRBV7-9 and TRBJ2-7; 8 nucleotides match TRBD1. This clonotype was obtained from a man aged 25 to 40 in good health. Input material: naive CD4+ T cells sorted from blood. The subset: CD45RA+ positively selected. CDR3 sequence: CASSSRDRFDEQYF. The CDR3 DNA reads as TGTGCCAGCAGCTCCCGGGACAGGTTTGACGAGCAGTACTTC.